This TCR beta chain was identified in a study of T cells after yellow fever vaccination. CDR1 and CDR2 from the germline V gene are MGHRA and YSYEKL. The CDR3 loop spans 16 amino acids. V lost 4 bases, J lost 2 bases, and 9 bases stayed unmatched. This clonotype was found a few times. Its antigen is not known. Via MiXCR, TCRdb re-called the 5' RACE reads, giving one row per CDR3 protein. The sample carries some 300,000 distinct CDR3 sequences, around 4% recorded once. Study-wide results and caveats: Relatively few clonotypes were ones that appeared in both CD4 and CD8 compartments. The study found a weaker secondary response that peaked faster, day 5 versus 15.

This clonotype was sampled from a man between 18 and 35 years old who received the YFV17D yellow fever vaccine. This chain connects TRBV4-1 to TRBJ2-3; 7 bases align to TRBD1. The material was PBMCs, obtained on the day of the yellow fever booster vaccination. For the CDR3, the DNA is TGCGCCAGCAGCCGGTGGGGTGACAGGGCCACAGATACGCAGTATTTT. Translation: CASSRWGDRATDTQYF.